This T cell receptor beta chain is drawn from a study of early T cells in non-severe SARS-CoV-2 infection. Study-wide results and caveats: Anti-spike CD8 responses were favored by VDJdb matching, which missed private and CD4 specificities.

This clonotype was found a few times. Its antigen is still unknown. Trimming pared 8 bases from V and 2 bases from J, leaving 10 bases between. The V gene's germline CDR1 is MDHEN and CDR2 SYDVKM. The CDR3 runs to 13 residues. Individual cDNA molecules carried attached unique molecular identifiers. TCRdb re-derived calls from the 5' RACE reads in MiXCR, one entry per CDR3 protein. The table includes approximately 77,000 distinct CDR3 sequences, approximately 12% detected once. The J gene is TRBJ1-5, the V gene TRBV28, with D possibly TRBD1 on 5 matching bases. The sequenced material came from whole blood. The TCR was taken from an adult who was a healthcare worker with PCR-confirmed SARS-CoV-2 infection or an uninfected control (not recorded which). Here the CDR3 DNA reads TGTGCCAGCCGTGGGGGTGGCAATCAGCCCCAGCATTTT. This sequence encodes CASRGGGNQPQHF.